A selection of T cell receptor beta chains follows, all from one sample in a study of blood T cell repertoires in COVID-19. Clones were sequenced by immunoSEQ multiplex PCR, and TCRdb holds only the in-frame ones, with some missing. The data show 140,000 to 150,000 clones, 65% to 90% seen once. The sequenced sample was peripheral blood. These receptors all stem from a human donor in a cohort sampled during active COVID-19. Each CDR3 is given with its conserved first and last residue. The D gene is left open where the match is weak. Only some rows state a clone size, as once, few, many or a class for expanded clones.

size	J	D	V	CDR3	DNA
NA	TRBJ1-3	TRBD1	TRBV28	CAAGRGVRNTIYF	TGTGCCGCAGGCAGGGGGGTGAGAAACACCATATATTTT
NA	TRBJ2-5	TRBD2	TRBV24-1	CATSEAGTRVTQYF	TGTGCCACCAGTGAGGCCGGGACTAGGGTGACCCAGTACTTC
NA	TRBJ2-3	TRBD2	TRBV7-2	CASSRTSGTDTQYF	TGTGCCAGCAGCCGGACTAGCGGCACAGATACGCAGTATTTT
NA	TRBJ2-5	NA	TRBV7-2	CASSLGQRETQYF	TGTGCCAGCAGCTTGGGGCAGCGAGAGACCCAGTACTTC
NA	TRBJ1-1	NA	TRBV27	CASISFGRGVNTEAFF	TGTGCCAGCATAAGTTTTGGGCGGGGAGTGAACACTGAAGCTTTCTTT
NA	TRBJ2-7	TRBD2	TRBV4-2	CASSRQTSGSSYEQYF	TGTGCCAGCAGCCGACAAACTAGCGGGAGCTCCTACGAGCAGTACTTC
once	TRBJ2-5	NA	TRBV5-1	CASSLVGDETQYF	TGCGCCAGCAGCTTGGTTGGAGACGAGACCCAGTACTTC
NA	TRBJ2-6	TRBD1	TRBV29-1	CSVRPGQGNVLTF	TGCAGCGTTCGACCGGGACAGGGCAACGTCCTGACTTTC
NA	TRBJ1-1	NA	TRBV5-1	CASSLGGTTVGRDFF	TGCGCCAGCAGCTTGGGGGGGACAACAGTGGGAAGAGATTTCTTT
NA	TRBJ2-2	NA	TRBV3-1/TRBV3-2	CASSQGMEVTGELFF	TGTGCCAGCAGCCAAGGAATGGAGGTTACCGGGGAGCTGTTTTTT
NA	TRBJ1-6	NA	TRBV25-1	CASSAAGPLSYNSPLHF	TGTGCCAGCAGTGCGGCAGGCCCCCTCTCCTATAATTCACCCCTCCACTTT
NA	TRBJ1-1	TRBD1	TRBV6-5	CAIGQGTEAFF	TGTGCCATCGGACAGGGGACTGAAGCTTTCTTT
NA	TRBJ2-2	TRBD2	TRBV29-1	CSVGLLATANTGELFF	TGCAGCGTCGGCTTACTAGCGACCGCGAACACCGGGGAGCTGTTTTTT
NA	TRBJ2-2	NA	TRBV5-4	CASSHGTQNTGELFF	TGTGCCAGCAGCCACGGGACACAAAACACCGGGGAGCTGTTTTTT
few	TRBJ2-3	TRBD2	TRBV10-1	CASFLAVCTDTQYF	TGCGCCAGCTTTCTAGCGGTGTGCACAGATACGCAGTATTTT
NA	TRBJ1-3	TRBD1	TRBV28	CASTSRDSRNTIYF	TGTGCCAGCACAAGCCGGGACAGCAGAAACACCATATATTTT
NA	TRBJ2-1	NA	TRBV7-9	CASSHSGGHNEQFF	TGTGCCAGCAGCCATAGTGGCGGTCACAATGAGCAGTTCTTC
NA	TRBJ1-1	TRBD1	TRBV4-3	CASSQVTGGTEAFF	TGCGCCAGCAGCCAAGTTACAGGGGGCACTGAAGCTTTCTTT
few	TRBJ2-7	TRBD2	TRBV3-1/TRBV3-2	CASSQRSSGVYEQYF	TGTGCCAGCAGCCAGCGGTCTAGCGGTGTTTACGAGCAGTACTTC
NA	TRBJ1-1	NA	TRBV6-8	CASSYPGQTGTEAFF	TGTGCCAGCAGTTATCCGGGTCAAACCGGGACTGAAGCTTTCTTT
NA	TRBJ2-1	NA	TRBV7-3	CASSLSGTYSYNEQFF	TGTGCCAGCAGCTTATCCGGGACTTACTCCTACAATGAGCAGTTCTTC
once	TRBJ2-7	TRBD2	TRBV4-3	CASSQVAGGGSYEQYF	TGCGCCAGCAGCCAAGTAGCGGGAGGGGGCTCCTACGAGCAGTACTTC
NA	TRBJ2-2	NA	TRBV7-9	CASSPPDSAGKLFF	TGTGCCAGCAGCCCCCCGGACTCAGCCGGAAAGCTGTTTTTT
NA	TRBJ2-7	TRBD2	TRBV6-2/TRBV6-3	CASSNSGPPYEQYF	TGTGCCAGCAGTAATAGCGGGCCTCCCTACGAGCAGTACTTC
NA	TRBJ2-5	NA	TRBV3-1/TRBV3-2	CASSPMGLGGGETQYF	TGTGCCAGCAGCCCCATGGGGCTCGGGGGTGGGGAGACCCAGTACTTC
NA	TRBJ2-3	TRBD1	TRBV12-3/TRBV12-4	CASSFRGDTQYF	TGTGCCAGCAGTTTCAGGGGGGATACGCAGTATTTT
few	TRBJ1-2	NA	TRBV21-1	CASSKDPGWNGYTF	TGTGCCAGCAGCAAAGATCCAGGGTGGAATGGCTACACCTTC
few	TRBJ2-7	TRBD1	TRBV15	CATSRDYPGTDYEQYF	TGTGCCACCAGCAGAGATTATCCCGGGACAGATTACGAGCAGTACTTC
NA	TRBJ1-1	TRBD1	TRBV29-1	CSVEGQGYTEAFF	TGCAGCGTTGAGGGACAGGGATACACTGAAGCTTTCTTT
NA	TRBJ2-7	TRBD1	TRBV19	CASSPVGGQDAYEQYF	TGTGCCAGTAGCCCCGTGGGGGGACAGGATGCTTACGAGCAGTACTTC
once	TRBJ2-5	NA	TRBV28	CASGPQRADQETQYF	TGTGCCAGCGGTCCCCAGCGGGCGGACCAAGAGACCCAGTACTTC
NA	TRBJ2-1	TRBD2	TRBV6-9	CASSYIAGGYNEQFF	TGTGCCAGCAGTTATATAGCGGGAGGGTACAATGAGCAGTTCTTC
few	TRBJ2-2	TRBD1	TRBV7-8	CASSQTGGNTGELFF	TGTGCCAGCAGCCAGACAGGGGGCAACACCGGGGAGCTGTTTTTT
NA	TRBJ2-7	TRBD1	TRBV7-9	CASTPGQGADEQYF	TGTGCCAGCACCCCGGGACAGGGGGCTGACGAGCAGTACTTC
NA	TRBJ1-2	TRBD1	TRBV19	CASSSWTGDYGYTF	TGTGCCAGTAGTTCCTGGACAGGAGACTATGGCTACACCTTC
NA	TRBJ2-7	TRBD2	TRBV28	CASIGLAGDRSYEQYF	TGTGCCAGCATCGGACTAGCGGGAGATAGATCCTACGAGCAGTACTTC
few	TRBJ2-7	NA	TRBV5-1	CASNDGAGFRNEQYF	TGCGCCAGCAACGATGGAGCGGGTTTCAGGAACGAGCAGTACTTC
NA	TRBJ2-1	NA	TRBV4-3	CASSQDLSGESGEQFF	TGCGCCAGCAGCCAAGATTTGTCGGGAGAGAGCGGTGAGCAGTTCTTC
NA	TRBJ1-2	TRBD1	TRBV6-5	CASSPGQGWPYGYTF	TGTGCCAGCAGTCCCGGACAGGGATGGCCCTATGGCTACACCTTC
once	TRBJ2-7	NA	TRBV29-1	CSVEYYREKGGYEQYF	TGCAGCGTTGAATACTACAGGGAAAAGGGAGGGTACGAGCAGTACTTC
NA	TRBJ2-7	TRBD2	TRBV6-2/TRBV6-3	CASSYGGTSGAYEQYF	TGTGCCAGCAGTTACGGGGGGACTAGCGGGGCGTACGAGCAGTACTTC
NA	TRBJ2-7	TRBD1	TRBV19	CASTPNVQGAEGEQYF	TGTGCCAGTACCCCCAACGTTCAGGGGGCGGAGGGCGAGCAGTACTTC
NA	TRBJ2-3	TRBD2	TRBV28	CASSSGRGRTDTQYF	TGTGCCAGCAGTTCCGGGAGGGGCCGCACAGATACGCAGTATTTT
NA	TRBJ2-7	NA	TRBV27	CASSLNRIEQYF	TGTGCCAGCAGTTTAAACAGGATCGAGCAGTACTTC